One TCR beta chain is described in this entry. This sample stems from a study of T cells after somatic rescue of genetic block. Profiled with immunoSEQ multiplex PCR; TCRdb holds only in-frame clones, not every one. This table has some 70,000 clones, roughly 88% appearing once. V was trimmed by 6 bases and J by 0 bases, leaving 8 bases between them. Germline loops: CDR1 LNHDA, CDR2 SQIVND (reference sequence). CDR3 size: 13 residues. The rearrangement links TRBV19 to TRBJ1-1; D is unclear. Sequencing input: peripheral blood mononuclear cells (PBMCs). This TCR derives from a man aged 25-45 years. The CDR3 loop reads CASSGRLNTEAFF. The CDR3 DNA sequence: TGTGCCAGTAGCGGAAGGTTGAACACTGAAGCTTTCTTT.